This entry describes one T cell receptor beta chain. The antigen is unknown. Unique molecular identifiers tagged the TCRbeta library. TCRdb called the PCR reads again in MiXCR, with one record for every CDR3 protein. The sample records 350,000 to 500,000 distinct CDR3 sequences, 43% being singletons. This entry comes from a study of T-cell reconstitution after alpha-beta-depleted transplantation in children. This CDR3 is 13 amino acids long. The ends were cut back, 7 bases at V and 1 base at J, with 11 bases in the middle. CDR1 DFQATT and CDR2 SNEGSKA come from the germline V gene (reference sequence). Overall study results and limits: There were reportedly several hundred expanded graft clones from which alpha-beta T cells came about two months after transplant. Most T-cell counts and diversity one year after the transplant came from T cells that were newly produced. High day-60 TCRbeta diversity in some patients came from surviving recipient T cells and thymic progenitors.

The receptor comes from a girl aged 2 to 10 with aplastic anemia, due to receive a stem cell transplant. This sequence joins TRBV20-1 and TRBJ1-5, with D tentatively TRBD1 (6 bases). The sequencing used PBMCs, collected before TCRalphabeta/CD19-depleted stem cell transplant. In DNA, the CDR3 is TGCAGTGGGGGGGGCCTCAGCAATCAGCCCCAGCATTTT. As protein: CSGGGLSNQPQHF.